Listed below are T cell receptor beta chains from one sample, sequenced in a study of T cells after yellow fever vaccination. Each CDR3 protein is one row after TCRdb ran MiXCR on the 5' RACE reads. Here the sample spans 510,000 or so distinct CDR3 sequences, about 19% being singletons. The source was PBMCs, collected 15 days after the yellow fever booster vaccination. Receptor source: a young man who received the YFV17D yellow fever vaccine. Both conserved end residues are part of each CDR3. The order of the fields is J gene, V gene, D gene, clone size, CDR3 DNA, CDR3 protein. The D gene is left open where the match is weak. Clone size is given for some rows only: seen once, a few or many times, or a class if the clone is expanded.

>TRBJ1-3|TRBV10-3|NA|few
TGTGCCATCAGTGAGCGGGTACAAGCATCTGGAAACACCATATATTTT
CAISERVQASGNTIYF
>TRBJ2-7|TRBV27|NA|few
TGTGCCAGCAGCCATCAAGACAGTTACGAGCAGTACTTC
CASSHQDSYEQYF
>TRBJ2-5|TRBV5-1|NA|NA
TGCGCCAGCAGCCCCTCGCCCACCCGATGGGAGACCCAGTACTTC
CASSPSPTRWETQYF
>TRBJ2-7|TRBV24-1|TRBD1|NA
TGTGCCATCACCGGGACAGGGGCGAGCGAGCAGTACTTC
CAITGTGASEQYF
>TRBJ2-1|TRBV29-1|TRBD2|NA
TGCAGCGTCGGGACTAGCGGGACCAATGAGCAGTTCTTC
CSVGTSGTNEQFF
>TRBJ1-4|TRBV4-3|NA|few
TGCGCCAGCAGCCAAGACGGTAAAGGGGGAAAACTGTTTTTT
CASSQDGKGGKLFF
>TRBJ2-7|TRBV3-1|NA|NA
TGTGCCAGCAGCCAAGTCGGCCAGGACTACGAGCAGTACTTC
CASSQVGQDYEQYF
>TRBJ2-7|TRBV12-3/TRBV12-4|NA|few
TGTGCCAGCAGTCCCTCGACAGAGAGCTACGAGCAGTACTTC
CASSPSTESYEQYF
>TRBJ2-2|TRBV11-2|TRBD1|NA
TGTGCCAGCAGCTTCGGTAGGGGGCTGGACACCGGGGAGCTGTTTTTT
CASSFGRGLDTGELFF
>TRBJ2-1|TRBV5-1|NA|NA
TGCGCCAGCAGCTTGGGGGGAGGAAATCCCGAGCAGTTCTTC
CASSLGGGNPEQFF
>TRBJ2-7|TRBV5-1|TRBD1|many
TGCGCCAGCAGCAGCGGACAGGGGGCGAACGAGCAGTACTTC
CASSSGQGANEQYF
>TRBJ2-7|TRBV5-1|NA|NA
TGCGCCAGCAGCTTGGAGAGGTGGGGGAGCTCCTACGAGCAGTACTTC
CASSLERWGSSYEQYF
>TRBJ2-1|TRBV3-1|TRBD2|NA
TGTGCCAGCAGCCAAAGACTAGCCAATGAGCAGTTCTTC
CASSQRLANEQFF
>TRBJ2-1|TRBV5-4|TRBD1|NA
TGTGCCAGCAGCCCCTCCGGGACAGACAATGAGCAGTTCTTC
CASSPSGTDNEQFF
>TRBJ2-7|TRBV5-1|NA|NA
TGCGCCAGCAGCTTGATGACAGCCTACGAGCAGTACTTC
CASSLMTAYEQYF
>TRBJ2-7|TRBV20-1|TRBD1|few
TGCAGTGCTAGACCGGACAGGGGGGGTAAATACGAGCAGTACTTC
CSARPDRGGKYEQYF
>TRBJ2-4|TRBV5-1|NA|few
TGCGCCAGCAGCTTCGGGGGAACCAAAAACATTCAGTACTTC
CASSFGGTKNIQYF
>TRBJ2-7|TRBV6-2/TRBV6-3|NA|few
TGTGCCAGCTCCCGGAACGCCTACGAGCAGTACTTC
CASSRNAYEQYF
>TRBJ2-5|TRBV7-2|TRBD1|many
TGTGCCAGCAGCTTGAGGACAGGGGGTCAAGAGACCCAGTACTTC
CASSLRTGGQETQYF
>TRBJ2-1|TRBV7-8|TRBD2|few
TGTGCCAGCAGCCCCCGTCTAGGACTAGGATATGGTGAGCAGTTCTTC
CASSPRLGLGYGEQFF
>TRBJ2-7|TRBV20-1|TRBD1|NA
TGCAGTGCTAGTCGGGACAGGGACAGTGAGCAGTACTTC
CSASRDRDSEQYF
>TRBJ1-1|TRBV10-3|NA|NA
TGTGCCATCAGTGAGTCGACAGGAGCTTTCTTT
CAISESTGAFF
>TRBJ1-5|TRBV12-3/TRBV12-4|NA|NA
TGTGCCAGCAGTTTCGGTCAGCCCCAGCATTTT
CASSFGQPQHF
>TRBJ2-7|TRBV11-2|TRBD2|NA
TGTGCCAGCAGCACTTACACCATACGCGGGACTAGCGGGAGGTTGTACGAGCAGTACTTC
CASSTYTIRGTSGRLYEQYF
>TRBJ2-4|TRBV5-1|NA|few
TGCGCCAGCAGCCGGGGGCTTGCTCTAGCCAAAAACATTCAGTACTTC
CASSRGLALAKNIQYF
>TRBJ2-2|TRBV29-1|NA|few
TGCAGCGTTGTCGGGAGAAACACCGGGGAGCTGTTTTTT
CSVVGRNTGELFF
>TRBJ2-7|TRBV7-2|TRBD1|NA
TGTGCCAGCAGCTCGGCCGACAGGGCCGAGCAGTACTTC
CASSSADRAEQYF
>TRBJ2-2|TRBV4-1|NA|few
TGCGCCAGCAGCCAAGAACCAGGGAACACCGGGGAGCTGTTTTTT
CASSQEPGNTGELFF
>TRBJ1-3|TRBV18|NA|NA
TGTGCCAGCTCGACGTCTGACACCATATATTTT
CASSTSDTIYF
>TRBJ2-7|TRBV4-3|NA|few
TGCGCCAGCAGCCAAGGGGGGGCAGGGAACTGGAGAGAGCAGTACTTC
CASSQGGAGNWREQYF
>TRBJ2-3|TRBV6-1|NA|few
TGTGCCAGCACACGGGTGGATACGCAGTATTTT
CASTRVDTQYF
>TRBJ1-5|TRBV7-2|NA|NA
TGTGCCAGCAGCCCCGAGGGGGATCAGCCCCAGCATTTT
CASSPEGDQPQHF
>TRBJ1-1|TRBV20-1|NA|NA
TGCAGTGCCGTGGGGCACACTGAAGCTTTCTTT
CSAVGHTEAFF
>TRBJ2-7|TRBV7-6|NA|few
TGTGCCAGCACCCAATTTACCCCGGAGGGACTCTACGAGCAGTACTTC
CASTQFTPEGLYEQYF
>TRBJ2-3|TRBV5-4|NA|NA
TGTGCCAGCAGCTTGGCGGGGAAGACAGATACGCAGTATTTT
CASSLAGKTDTQYF
>TRBJ2-7|TRBV20-1|NA|few
TGCAGTGCTAGAGATGTTAGGGGGGCCTACGAGCAGTACTTC
CSARDVRGAYEQYF
>TRBJ1-4|TRBV29-1|NA|few
TGCAGCGTTGAAGACGAGACAAGTTTGGGGTTTCGGGTTTTT
CSVEDETSLGFRVF
>TRBJ2-4|TRBV10-3|TRBD2|few
TGTGCCATCAGTCGCGGGGGGAAAAGAAACATTCAGTACTTC
CAISRGGKRNIQYF
>TRBJ2-2|TRBV7-8|NA|NA
TGTGCCAGCAGCGTAGGGGGGGCCCGAGCGGGCACCGGGGAGCTGTTTTTT
CASSVGGARAGTGELFF
>TRBJ2-1|TRBV6-2/TRBV6-3|NA|few
TGTGCCAGCCGGGAAAGACTTGGGATGGATGAGCAGTTCTTC
CASRERLGMDEQFF
>TRBJ2-1|TRBV6-5|NA|many
TGTGCCAGCCGTCGGGCCCGGGTCCAGTTCTTC
CASRRARVQFF
>TRBJ2-5|TRBV10-1|TRBD2|few
TGCGCCAGCAGTGAATTAGCGGGGAGCCAAGAGACCCAGTACTTC
CASSELAGSQETQYF
>TRBJ2-1|TRBV14|NA|NA
TGTGCCAGCAGCCAAGGAGAGAGCAATGAGCAGTTCTTC
CASSQGESNEQFF
>TRBJ2-7|TRBV12-3/TRBV12-4|NA|NA
TGTGCCAGCAGCTGGGACATCTCCTACGAGCAGTACTTC
CASSWDISYEQYF
>TRBJ2-7|TRBV5-4|NA|NA
TGTGCCAGCAGCACGCAACCTACAGTCTCCGAGCAGTACTTC
CASSTQPTVSEQYF
>TRBJ2-1|TRBV30|NA|few
TGTGCCTGGAGTGTATGGGGTATTGAGCAGTTCTTC
CAWSVWGIEQFF
>TRBJ2-5|TRBV5-1|TRBD1|few
TGCGCCAGCAGTGGAGGGACAGGATCGTCGGGAGAGACCCAGTACTTC
CASSGGTGSSGETQYF
>TRBJ2-1|TRBV20-1|TRBD2|many
TGCAGTGCTGGTTCAATAGCGGGAAGCGAGTTCTTC
CSAGSIAGSEFF
>TRBJ1-1|TRBV5-5|NA|few
TGTGCCAGCATCGGGACGGGGGGCGTGAACACTGAAGCTTTCTTT
CASIGTGGVNTEAFF
>TRBJ1-6|TRBV14|NA|few
TGTGCCAGCAGCGCGGGACAAAATAATTCACCCCTCCACTTT
CASSAGQNNSPLHF
>TRBJ2-2|TRBV29-1|TRBD2|few
TGCAGCGTTGAAGCGAAAGGGACTAGCCCCACCGGGGAGCTGTTTTTT
CSVEAKGTSPTGELFF